Listed here are 2 T cell receptor beta chains from one sample, sequenced in a study of blood T cell repertoires in COVID-19. Here immunoSEQ multiplex PCR was the method, and the copy in TCRdb shows in-frame clones only, minus some. This repertoire shows about 220,000 clones, 80% to 90% found once; its top ten account for approximately 3.5%. Sequencing was performed on PBMCs or T cells enriched from blood (not recorded which). These receptors all come from a woman between 18 and 30 years old in a cohort exposed to, infected with or recovered from COVID-19 (not recorded which).

The chain couples TRBV29-1 to TRBJ1-1; no firm D call. The CDR3 sequence is 13 residues long. V dropped 3 bases and J dropped 1 base, with 9 bases sitting between them. Looked up from germline, CDR1 is SQVTM and CDR2 is ANQGSEA. The CDR3 spells CSVDKRWNTEAFF. CDR3 nucleotide sequence: TGCAGCGTTGATAAACGGTGGAACACTGAAGCTTTCTTT.

The rearrangement links TRBV14 to TRBJ2-2; D is ambiguous. V shed 0 bases and J shed 5 bases, with 10 bases lying between them. The germline CDR1 and CDR2 sequences are SGHDN and FVKESK. The CDR3 consists of 15 residues. CDR3 protein: CASSQDVRSTGELFF. CDR3 sequence (DNA): TGTGCCAGCAGCCAAGACGTCAGGTCAACCGGGGAGCTGTTTTTT.